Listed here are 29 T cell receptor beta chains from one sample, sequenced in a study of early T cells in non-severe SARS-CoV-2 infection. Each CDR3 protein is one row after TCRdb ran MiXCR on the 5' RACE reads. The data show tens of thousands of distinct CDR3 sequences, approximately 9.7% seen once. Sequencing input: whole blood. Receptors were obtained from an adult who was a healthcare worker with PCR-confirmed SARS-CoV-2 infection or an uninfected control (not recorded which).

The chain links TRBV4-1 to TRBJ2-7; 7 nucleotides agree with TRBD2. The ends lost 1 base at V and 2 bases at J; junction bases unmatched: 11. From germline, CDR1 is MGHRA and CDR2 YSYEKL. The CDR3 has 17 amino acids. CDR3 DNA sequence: TGCGCCAGCAGCCAAGGCATTCAGGCGGGGGTTACCTACGAGCAGTACTTC. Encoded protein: CASSQGIQAGVTYEQYF.

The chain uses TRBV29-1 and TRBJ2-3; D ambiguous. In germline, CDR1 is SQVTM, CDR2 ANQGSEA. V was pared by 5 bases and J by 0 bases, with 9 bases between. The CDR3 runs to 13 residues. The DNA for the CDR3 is TGCAGCGTTCACCTCCGTAGCACAGATACGCAGTATTTT. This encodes CSVHLRSTDTQYF.

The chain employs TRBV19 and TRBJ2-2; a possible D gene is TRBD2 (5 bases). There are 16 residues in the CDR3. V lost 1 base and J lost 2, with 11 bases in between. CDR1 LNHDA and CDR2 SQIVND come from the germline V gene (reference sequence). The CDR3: CASSIVRLANTGELFF. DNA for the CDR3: TGTGCCAGTAGTATAGTACGGCTAGCCAACACCGGGGAGCTGTTTTTT.

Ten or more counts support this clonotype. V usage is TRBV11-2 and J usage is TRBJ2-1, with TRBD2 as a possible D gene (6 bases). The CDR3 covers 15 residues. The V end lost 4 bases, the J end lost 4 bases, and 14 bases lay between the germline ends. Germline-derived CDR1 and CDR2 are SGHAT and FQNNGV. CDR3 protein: CASSSTGTYYNEQFF. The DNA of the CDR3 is TGTGCCAGCAGCTCAACCGGGACTTATTACAATGAGCAGTTCTTC.

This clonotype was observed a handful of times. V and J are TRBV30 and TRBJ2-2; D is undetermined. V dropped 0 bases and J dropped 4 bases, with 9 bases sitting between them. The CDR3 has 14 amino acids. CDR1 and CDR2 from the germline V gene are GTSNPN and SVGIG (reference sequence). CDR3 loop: CAWSVRVVTGELFF. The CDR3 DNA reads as TGTGCCTGGAGTGTACGGGTCGTCACCGGGGAGCTGTTTTTT.

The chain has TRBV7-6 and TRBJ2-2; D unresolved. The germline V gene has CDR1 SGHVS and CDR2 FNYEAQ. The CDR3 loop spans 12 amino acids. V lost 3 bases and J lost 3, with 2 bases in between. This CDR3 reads CASSFYTGELFF. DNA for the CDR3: TGTGCCAGCAGCTTCTACACCGGGGAGCTGTTTTTT.

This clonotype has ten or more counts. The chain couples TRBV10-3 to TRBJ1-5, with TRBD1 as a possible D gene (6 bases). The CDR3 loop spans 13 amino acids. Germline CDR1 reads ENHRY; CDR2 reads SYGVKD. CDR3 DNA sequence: TGTGCTATAGGGGGTTCGGGCAATCAGCCCCAGCATTTT. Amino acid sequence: CAIGGSGNQPQHF.

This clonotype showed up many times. CDR3 residues: CASSHEGQGYNSPLHF. CDR3 DNA: TGCGCCAGCAGCCATGAGGGACAGGGCTATAATTCACCCCTCCACTTT. The rearrangement uses TRBV4-1 and TRBJ1-6; TRBD1 agrees at 9 bases. The length of the CDR3 is 16 residues. Germline V gene lookup returns CDR1 MGHRA and CDR2 YSYEKL. V shed 3 bases, J shed 3 bases, and the junction held 3 bases outside the gene matches.

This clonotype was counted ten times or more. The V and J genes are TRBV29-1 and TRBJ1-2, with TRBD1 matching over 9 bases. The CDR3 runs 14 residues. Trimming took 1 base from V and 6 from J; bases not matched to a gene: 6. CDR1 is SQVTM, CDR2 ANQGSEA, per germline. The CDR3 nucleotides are TGCAGCGTTGAAGGGACAGGGGAGGTGGATGGCTACACCTTC. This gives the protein CSVEGTGEVDGYTF.

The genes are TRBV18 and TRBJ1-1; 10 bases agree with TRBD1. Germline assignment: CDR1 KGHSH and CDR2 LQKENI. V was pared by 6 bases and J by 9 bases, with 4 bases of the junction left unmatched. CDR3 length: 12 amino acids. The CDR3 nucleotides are TGTGCCAGCTCGCCGGGACAGGGGCAAGCTTTCTTT. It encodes CASSPGQGQAFF. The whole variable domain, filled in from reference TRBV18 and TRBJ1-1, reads NAGVMQNPRHLVRRRGQEARLRCSPMKGHSHVYWYRQLPEEGLKFMVYLQKENIIDESGMPKERFSAEFPKEGPSILRIQQVVRGDSAAYFCASSPGQGQAFFGQGTRLTVV.

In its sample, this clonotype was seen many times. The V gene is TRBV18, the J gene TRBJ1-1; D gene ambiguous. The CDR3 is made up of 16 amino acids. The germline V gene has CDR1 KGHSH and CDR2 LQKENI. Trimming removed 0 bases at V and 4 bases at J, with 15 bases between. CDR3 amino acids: CASSPPNTLSGTEAFF. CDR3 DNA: TGTGCCAGCTCACCACCGAACACCCTGAGTGGCACTGAAGCTTTCTTT.

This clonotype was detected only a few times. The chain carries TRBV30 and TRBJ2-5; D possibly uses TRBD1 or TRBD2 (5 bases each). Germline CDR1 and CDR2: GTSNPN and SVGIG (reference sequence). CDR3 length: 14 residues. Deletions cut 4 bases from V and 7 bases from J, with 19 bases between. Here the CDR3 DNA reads TGTGCCTGGAATGAGGGGTCGACAATTGGGACCCAGTACTTC. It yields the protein CAWNEGSTIGTQYF.

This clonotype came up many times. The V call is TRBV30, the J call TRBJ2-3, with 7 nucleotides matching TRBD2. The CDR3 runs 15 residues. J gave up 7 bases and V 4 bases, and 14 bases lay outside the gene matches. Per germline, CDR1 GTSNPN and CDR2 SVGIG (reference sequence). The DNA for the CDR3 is TGTGCCTGGACCCCCCGAAGGGAGGGAAGAAATACGCAGTATTTT. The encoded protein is CAWTPRREGRNTQYF.

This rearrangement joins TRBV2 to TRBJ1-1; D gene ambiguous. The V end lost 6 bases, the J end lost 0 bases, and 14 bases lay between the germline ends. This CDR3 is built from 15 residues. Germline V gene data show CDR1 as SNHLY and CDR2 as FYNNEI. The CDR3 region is CASRERDLMNTEAFF. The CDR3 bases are TGTGCCAGCAGGGAGAGGGATCTCATGAACACTGAAGCTTTCTTT.

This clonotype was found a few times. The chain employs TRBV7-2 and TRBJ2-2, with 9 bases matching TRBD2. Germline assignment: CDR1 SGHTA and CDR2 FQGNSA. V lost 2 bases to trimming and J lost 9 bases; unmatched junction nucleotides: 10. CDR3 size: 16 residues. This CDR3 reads CASSLNLRGGRRELFF. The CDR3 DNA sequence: TGTGCCAGCAGCTTAAATCTGCGGGGGGGGCGCCGGGAGCTGTTTTTT.

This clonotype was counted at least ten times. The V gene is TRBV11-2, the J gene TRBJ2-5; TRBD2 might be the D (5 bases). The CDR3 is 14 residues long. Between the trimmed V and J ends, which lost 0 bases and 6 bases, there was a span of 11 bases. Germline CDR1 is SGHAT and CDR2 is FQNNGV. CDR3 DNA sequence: TGTGCCAGCAGCTTAGAGAGGACTGGACAGACCCAGTACTTC. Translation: CASSLERTGQTQYF.

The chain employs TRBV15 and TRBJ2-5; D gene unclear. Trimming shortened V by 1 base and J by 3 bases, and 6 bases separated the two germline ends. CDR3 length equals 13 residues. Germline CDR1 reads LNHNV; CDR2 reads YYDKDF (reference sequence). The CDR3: CATSRVGEETQYF. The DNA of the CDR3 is TGTGCCACCAGCAGAGTTGGAGAAGAGACCCAGTACTTC.

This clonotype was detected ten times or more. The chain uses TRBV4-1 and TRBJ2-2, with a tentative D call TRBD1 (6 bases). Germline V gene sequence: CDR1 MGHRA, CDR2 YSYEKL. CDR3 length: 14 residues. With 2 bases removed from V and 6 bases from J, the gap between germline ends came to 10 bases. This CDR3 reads CASSQLQGPGELFF. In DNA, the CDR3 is TGCGCCAGCAGCCAATTACAGGGTCCCGGGGAGCTGTTTTTT.

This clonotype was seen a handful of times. CDR3 protein: CASSFGAGRTDTQYF. CDR3 bases: TGCGCCAGCAGCTTTGGAGCAGGGAGGACAGATACGCAGTATTTT. The rearrangement links TRBV5-1 to TRBJ2-3; maybe TRBD2 (6 bases). The ends were cut back, 2 bases at V and 3 bases at J, with 13 bases in the middle. The CDR3 covers 15 residues. Germline CDR1 SGHRS, CDR2 YFSETQ.

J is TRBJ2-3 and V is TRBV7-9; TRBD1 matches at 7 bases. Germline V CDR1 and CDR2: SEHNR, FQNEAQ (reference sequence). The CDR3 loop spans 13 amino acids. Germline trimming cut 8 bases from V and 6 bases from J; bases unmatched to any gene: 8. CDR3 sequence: CASRLGGGDTQYF. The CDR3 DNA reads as TGTGCCAGCCGGCTAGGGGGCGGTGATACGCAGTATTTT.

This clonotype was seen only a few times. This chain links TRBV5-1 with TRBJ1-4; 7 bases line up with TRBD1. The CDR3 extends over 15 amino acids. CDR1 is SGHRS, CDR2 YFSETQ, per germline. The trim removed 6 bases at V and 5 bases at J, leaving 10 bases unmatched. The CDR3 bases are TGCGCCAGCACCCGAGGGGACAGCGGAAATGAAAAACTGTTTTTT. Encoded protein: CASTRGDSGNEKLFF. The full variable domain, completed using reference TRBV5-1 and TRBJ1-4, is KAGVTQTPRYLIKTRGQQVTLSCSPISGHRSVSWYQQTPGQGLQFLFEYFSETQRNKGNFPGRFSGRQFSNSRSEMNVSTLELGDSALYLCASTRGDSGNEKLFFGSGTQLSVL.

This CDR3 is CAWTNRGYEKLFF. The CDR3 DNA reads TGTGCCTGGACCAACAGGGGATACGAAAAACTGTTTTTT. The chain recombines TRBV30 with TRBJ1-4, with 7 positions matching TRBD1. The CDR3 is made up of 13 amino acids. CDR1 and CDR2 (germline): GTSNPN, SVGIG (reference sequence). Trimming at V came to 4 bases and at J to 8 bases, leaving 7 bases not matched to a gene.

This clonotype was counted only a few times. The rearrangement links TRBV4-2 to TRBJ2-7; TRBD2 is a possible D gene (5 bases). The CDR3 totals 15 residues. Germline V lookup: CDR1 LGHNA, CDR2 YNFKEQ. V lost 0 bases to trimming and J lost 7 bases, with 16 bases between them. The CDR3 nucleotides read TGTGCCAGCAGCCAAGATAGCAGCGGCCTGAGGGAGCAGTACTTC. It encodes CASSQDSSGLREQYF.

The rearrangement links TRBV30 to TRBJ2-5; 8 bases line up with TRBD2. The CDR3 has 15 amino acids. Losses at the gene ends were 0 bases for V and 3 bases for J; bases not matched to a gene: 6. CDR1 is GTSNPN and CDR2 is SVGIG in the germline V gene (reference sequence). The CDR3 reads CAWSVAGLAEETQYF. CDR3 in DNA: TGTGCCTGGAGTGTAGCCGGACTAGCTGAAGAGACCCAGTACTTC.

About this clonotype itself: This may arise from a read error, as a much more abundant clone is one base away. CDR3 sequence (DNA): TGTGCCAGCAGTGAACAGGGGGACACTGAAGCTTTCTTT. Translation: CASSEQGDTEAFF. The rearrangement uses TRBV6-1 and TRBJ1-1, with TRBD1 identical over 7 bases. Germline lookup yields CDR1 MNHNS and CDR2 SASEGT. The CDR3 spans 13 residues. J gave up 3 bases and V 2 bases, and 0 bases lay outside the gene matches.

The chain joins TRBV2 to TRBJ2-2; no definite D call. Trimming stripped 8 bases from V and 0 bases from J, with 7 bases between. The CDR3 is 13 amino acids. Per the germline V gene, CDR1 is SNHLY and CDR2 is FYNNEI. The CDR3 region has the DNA TGTGCCAGCGGCTTTTCGAACACCGGGGAGCTGTTTTTT. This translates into CASGFSNTGELFF.

This CDR3 reads CASSWQGRDEQFF. The DNA for the CDR3 is TGTGCCAGTAGTTGGCAGGGCAGGGATGAGCAGTTCTTC. This chain uses TRBV19 with TRBJ2-1, with TRBD1 as a possible D gene (5 bases). This CDR3 has 13 amino acids. Looked up from germline, CDR1 is LNHDA and CDR2 is SQIVND (reference sequence). V lost 5 bases, J lost 8 bases, and 13 bases lay in between.

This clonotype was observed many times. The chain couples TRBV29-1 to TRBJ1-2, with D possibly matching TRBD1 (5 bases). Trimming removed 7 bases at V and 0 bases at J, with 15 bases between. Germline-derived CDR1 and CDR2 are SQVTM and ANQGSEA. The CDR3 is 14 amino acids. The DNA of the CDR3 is TGCAGCGCGGGACTTTCGGGGACTAACTATGGCTACACCTTC. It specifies CSAGLSGTNYGYTF. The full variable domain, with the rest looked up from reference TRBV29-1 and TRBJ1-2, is SAVISQKPSRDICQRGTSLTIQCQVDSQVTMMFWYRQQPGQSLTLIATANQGSEATYESGFVIDKFPISRPNLTFSTLTVSNMSPEDSSIYLCSAGLSGTNYGYTFGSGTRLTVV.

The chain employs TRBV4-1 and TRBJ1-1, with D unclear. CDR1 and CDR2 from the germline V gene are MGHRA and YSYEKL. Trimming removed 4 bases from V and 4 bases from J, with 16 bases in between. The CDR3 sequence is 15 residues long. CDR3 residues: CASSPPGRGATEAFF. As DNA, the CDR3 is TGCGCCAGCAGCCCTCCGGGCCGCGGCGCCACTGAAGCTTTCTTT.